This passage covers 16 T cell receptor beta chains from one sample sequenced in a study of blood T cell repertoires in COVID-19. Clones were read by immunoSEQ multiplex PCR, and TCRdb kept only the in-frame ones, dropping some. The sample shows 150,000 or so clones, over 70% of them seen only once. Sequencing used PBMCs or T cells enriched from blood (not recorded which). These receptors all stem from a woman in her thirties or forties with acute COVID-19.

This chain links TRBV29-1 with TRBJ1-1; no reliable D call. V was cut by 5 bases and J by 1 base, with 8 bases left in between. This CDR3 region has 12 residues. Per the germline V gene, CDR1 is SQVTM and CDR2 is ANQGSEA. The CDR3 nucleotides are TGCAGCGTTCGAGCAGGGAACACTGAAGCTTTCTTT. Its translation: CSVRAGNTEAFF.

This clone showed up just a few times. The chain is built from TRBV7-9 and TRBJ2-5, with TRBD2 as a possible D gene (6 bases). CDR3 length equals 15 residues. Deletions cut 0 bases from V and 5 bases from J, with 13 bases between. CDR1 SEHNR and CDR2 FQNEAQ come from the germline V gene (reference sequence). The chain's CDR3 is CASSLARGMEETQYF. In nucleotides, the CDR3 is TGTGCCAGCAGCTTAGCCCGGGGGATGGAGGAGACCCAGTACTTC. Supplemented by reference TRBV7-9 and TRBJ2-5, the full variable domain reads DTGVSQNPRHKITKRGQNVTFRCDPISEHNRLYWYRQTLGQGPEFLTYFQNEAQLEKSRLLSDRFSAERPKGSFSTLEIQRTEQGDSAMYLCASSLARGMEETQYFGPGTRLLVL.

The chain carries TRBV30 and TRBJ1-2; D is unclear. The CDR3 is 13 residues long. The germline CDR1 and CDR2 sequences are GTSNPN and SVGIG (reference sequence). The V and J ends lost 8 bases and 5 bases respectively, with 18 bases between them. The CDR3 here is CAIMTSVTYGYTF. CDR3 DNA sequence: TGTGCCATTATGACTTCAGTTACGTATGGCTACACCTTC.

The CDR3 nucleotides read TGCGCCAGCAGCTTCTCGGGAGATTGGAGGGGCTACACCTTC. The encoded protein is CASSFSGDWRGYTF. This sequence joins TRBV5-1 and TRBJ1-2; D gene uncertain. The CDR3 sequence is 14 residues long. Germline V lookup: CDR1 SGHRS, CDR2 YFSETQ. The V end lost 2 bases, the J end lost 8 bases, and 16 bases lay between the germline ends.

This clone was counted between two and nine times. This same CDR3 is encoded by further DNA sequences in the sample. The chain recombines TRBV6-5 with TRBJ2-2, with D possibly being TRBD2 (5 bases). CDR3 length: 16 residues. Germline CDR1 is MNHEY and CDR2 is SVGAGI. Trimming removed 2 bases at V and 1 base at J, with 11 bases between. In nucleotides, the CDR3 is TGTGCCAGCAGTTACGGGCGGGTCAAGAACACCGGGGAGCTGTTTTTT. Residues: CASSYGRVKNTGELFF.

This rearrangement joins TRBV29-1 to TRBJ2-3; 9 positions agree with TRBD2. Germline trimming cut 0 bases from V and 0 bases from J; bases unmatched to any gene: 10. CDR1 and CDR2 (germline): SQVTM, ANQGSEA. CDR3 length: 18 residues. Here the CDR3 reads CSVEDGETSGSSTDTQYF. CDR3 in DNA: TGCAGCGTTGAAGATGGCGAGACTAGCGGTTCTAGCACAGATACGCAGTATTTT.

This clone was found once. The CDR3 DNA is TGTGCCAGCAGCGAACCGAACCAGAACTATGGCTACACCTTC. Its protein product is CASSEPNQNYGYTF. The J gene is TRBJ1-2, the V gene TRBV7-9, with D unresolved. V was cut by 5 bases and J by 2 bases, with 12 bases left in between. The germline CDR1 and CDR2 sequences are SEHNR and FQNEAQ (reference sequence). CDR3 length equals 14 residues.

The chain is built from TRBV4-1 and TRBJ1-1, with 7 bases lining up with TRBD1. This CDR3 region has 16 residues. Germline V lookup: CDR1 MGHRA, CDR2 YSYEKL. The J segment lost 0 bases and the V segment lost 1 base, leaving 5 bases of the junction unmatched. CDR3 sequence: CASSQVGTAMNTEAFF. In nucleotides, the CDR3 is TGCGCCAGCAGCCAAGTAGGGACAGCGATGAACACTGAAGCTTTCTTT.

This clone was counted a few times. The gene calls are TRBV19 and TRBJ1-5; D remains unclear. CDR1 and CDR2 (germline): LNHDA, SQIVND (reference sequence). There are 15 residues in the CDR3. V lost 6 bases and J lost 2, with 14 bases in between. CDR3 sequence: CASRGSPARNQPQHF. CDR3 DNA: TGTGCCAGTAGGGGGAGCCCGGCGCGCAATCAGCCCCAGCATTTT.

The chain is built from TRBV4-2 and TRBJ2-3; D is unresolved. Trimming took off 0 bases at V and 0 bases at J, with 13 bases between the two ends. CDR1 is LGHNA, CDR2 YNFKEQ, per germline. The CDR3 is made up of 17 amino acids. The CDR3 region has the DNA TGTGCCAGCAGCCAAGAAGTTAGTGCCTCTAGCACAGATACGCAGTATTTT. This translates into CASSQEVSASSTDTQYF.

DNA of the CDR3: TGTGCCAGCAGCACAGGGGGACCCTATGGCTACACCTTC. Translation: CASSTGGPYGYTF. This rearrangement joins TRBV2 to TRBJ1-2, with 8 nucleotides matching TRBD1. Trimming took 6 bases from V and 4 from J; bases not matched to a gene: 4. The CDR3 extends over 13 amino acids. Germline V lookup: CDR1 SNHLY, CDR2 FYNNEI.

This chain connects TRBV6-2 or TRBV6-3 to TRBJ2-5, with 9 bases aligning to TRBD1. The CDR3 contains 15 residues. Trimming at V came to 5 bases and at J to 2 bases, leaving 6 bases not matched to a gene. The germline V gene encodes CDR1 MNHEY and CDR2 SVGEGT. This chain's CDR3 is CASSKPGQGQETQYF. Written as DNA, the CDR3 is TGTGCCAGCAGTAAACCGGGACAGGGACAAGAGACCCAGTACTTC.

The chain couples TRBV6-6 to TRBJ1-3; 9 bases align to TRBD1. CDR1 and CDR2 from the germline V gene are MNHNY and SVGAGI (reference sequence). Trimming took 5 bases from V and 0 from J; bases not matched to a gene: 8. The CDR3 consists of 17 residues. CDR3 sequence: CASSPRDREISGNTIYF. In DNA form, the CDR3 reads TGTGCCAGCAGTCCCCGGGACAGGGAGATCTCTGGAAACACCATATATTTT.

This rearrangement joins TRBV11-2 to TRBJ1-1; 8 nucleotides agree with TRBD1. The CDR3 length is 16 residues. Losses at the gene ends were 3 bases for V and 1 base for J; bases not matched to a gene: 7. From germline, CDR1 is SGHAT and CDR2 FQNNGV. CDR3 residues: CASSFGQGEGNTEAFF. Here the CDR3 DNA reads TGTGCCAGCAGCTTCGGACAGGGCGAGGGGAACACTGAAGCTTTCTTT.

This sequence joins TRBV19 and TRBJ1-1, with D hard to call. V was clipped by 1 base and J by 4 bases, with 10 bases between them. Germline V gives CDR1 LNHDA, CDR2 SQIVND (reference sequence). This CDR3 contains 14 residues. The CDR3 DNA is TGTGCCAGTAGTATAGGTGGGGAGAGCACTGAAGCTTTCTTT. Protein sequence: CASSIGGESTEAFF.

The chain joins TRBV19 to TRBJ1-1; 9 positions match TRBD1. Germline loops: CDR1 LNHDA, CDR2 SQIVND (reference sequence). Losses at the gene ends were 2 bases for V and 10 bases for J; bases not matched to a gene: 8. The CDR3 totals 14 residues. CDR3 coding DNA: TGTGCCAGTAGTATATTCCACAGGGGGCAGGGAGCTTTCTTT. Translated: CASSIFHRGQGAFF.